This entry features one TCR beta chain sequence. The antigen remains unidentified. These data come from a study of post-analysis software for immune sequencing data. Looking at the study overall: Courses of disease covered relapsing-remitting, secondary progressive and progressive-relapsing multiple sclerosis.

cDNA libraries of TCR beta carried unique molecular identifiers. TCRdb re-called the PCR reads with MiXCR, one entry per CDR3 protein. The repertoire has hundreds of thousands of distinct CDR3 sequences, over 35% of them found once; the top ten carry 12%. Findings and limits, study-wide: Included in a set of about 5 TRBV segments more frequent in patients than controls were TRBV5-6, TRBV5-1 and TRBV20-1. Significantly lower normalized Chao1 diversity was seen in multiple sclerosis patients than in controls.

The V segment lost 4 bases and the J segment 4 bases; nucleotides outside the gene matches: 6. This CDR3 is built from 14 residues. CDR1 is MNHEY and CDR2 is SMNVEV in the germline V gene (reference sequence). This TCR was sampled from a girl aged 5-17 years with multiple sclerosis. The chain employs TRBV27 and TRBJ1-2, with 7 bases identical to TRBD1. The specimen was blood. CDR3 sequence (DNA): TGTGCCAGCAGTTCCGCCACAGGGGCCTATGGCTACACCTTC. This sequence encodes CASSSATGAYGYTF.